This section outlines one TCR beta chain sequence together with its context. Its antigen is not known. Some clones are missing from TCRdb's copy, which holds only in-frame ones; the method was immunoSEQ multiplex PCR. The sample includes about 120,000 clones, 85% to 90% of them seen just once. The data were taken from a study of cytomegalovirus exposure and HLA in healthy donors. Overall study: The roughly 130 validation repertoires, a later analysis reported, used the same platform as the approximately 730 repertoires from the first cohort. Study-level points and caveats: Cytomegalovirus-associated status was assigned to 150 to 200 TCR beta chains. The classifier, whose performance was assessed in both the original and validation cohorts, reportedly diagnosed cytomegalovirus status with high specificity and sensitivity.

The ends were cut back, 2 bases at V and 0 bases at J, with 14 bases in the middle. Germline CDR1 and CDR2: GTSNPN and SVGIG (reference sequence). There are 16 residues in the CDR3. A roughly 130-subject validation cohort, separate from the approximately 720-subject first cohort, supplied the donors. Material for sequencing was PBMCs. This TCR came from a woman aged 30 to 39 in good health and CMV-seronegative. The genes are TRBV30 and TRBJ1-3, with no clear D. The CDR3 spells CAWSPSRRASGNTIYF. DNA for the CDR3: TGTGCCTGGAGTCCTTCGCGGAGGGCCTCTGGAAACACCATATATTTT.